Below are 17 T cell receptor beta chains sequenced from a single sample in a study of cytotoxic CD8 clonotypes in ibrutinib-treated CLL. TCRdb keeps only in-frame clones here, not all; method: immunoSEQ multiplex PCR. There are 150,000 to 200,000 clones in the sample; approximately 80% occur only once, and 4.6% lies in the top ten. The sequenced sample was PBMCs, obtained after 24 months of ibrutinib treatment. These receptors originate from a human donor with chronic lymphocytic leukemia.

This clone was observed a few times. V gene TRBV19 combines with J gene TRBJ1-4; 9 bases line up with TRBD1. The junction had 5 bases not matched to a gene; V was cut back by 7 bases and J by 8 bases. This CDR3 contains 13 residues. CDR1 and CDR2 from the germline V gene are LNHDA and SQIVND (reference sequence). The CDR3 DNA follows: TGTGCCAGTACCGGGACAGGGAACGAAAAACTGTTTTTT. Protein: CASTGTGNEKLFF.

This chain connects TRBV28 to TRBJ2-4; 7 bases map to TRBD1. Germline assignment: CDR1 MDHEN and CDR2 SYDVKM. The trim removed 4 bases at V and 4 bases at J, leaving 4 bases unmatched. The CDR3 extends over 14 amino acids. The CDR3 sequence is CASSYWDSKNIQYF. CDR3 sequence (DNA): TGTGCCAGCAGTTACTGGGACAGTAAAAACATTCAGTACTTC.

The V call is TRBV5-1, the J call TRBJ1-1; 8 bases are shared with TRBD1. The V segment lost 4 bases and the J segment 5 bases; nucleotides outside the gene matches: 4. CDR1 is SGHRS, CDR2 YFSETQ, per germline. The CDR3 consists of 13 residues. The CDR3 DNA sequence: TGCGCCAGCAGCCGGACAGGGAGGACTGAAGCTTTCTTT. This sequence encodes CASSRTGRTEAFF.

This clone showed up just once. The CDR3: CASSLGGAAMEQYF. The CDR3 nucleotides are TGTGCCAGCAGCTTAGGCGGGGCGGCCATGGAGCAGTACTTC. This chain joins TRBV13 and TRBJ2-7, with D tentatively TRBD1 or TRBD2 (5 bases each). The CDR3 covers 14 residues. Germline CDR1 reads PRHDT; CDR2 reads FYEKMQ (reference sequence). The V gene lost 0 bases and the J gene lost 7 bases, with 13 bases spanning the gap.

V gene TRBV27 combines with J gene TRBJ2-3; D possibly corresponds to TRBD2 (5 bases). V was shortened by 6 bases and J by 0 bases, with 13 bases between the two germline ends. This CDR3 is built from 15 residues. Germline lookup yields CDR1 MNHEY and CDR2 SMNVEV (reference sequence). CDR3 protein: CASSDRDPSTDTQYF. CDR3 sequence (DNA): TGTGCCAGCAGCGACCGGGATCCTAGCACAGATACGCAGTATTTT.

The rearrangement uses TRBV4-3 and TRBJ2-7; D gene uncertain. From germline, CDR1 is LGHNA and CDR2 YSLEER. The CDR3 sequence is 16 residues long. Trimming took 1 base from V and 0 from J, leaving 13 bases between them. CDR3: CASSQGTGWASYEQYF. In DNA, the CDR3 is TGCGCCAGCAGCCAAGGGACCGGGTGGGCCTCCTACGAGCAGTACTTC.

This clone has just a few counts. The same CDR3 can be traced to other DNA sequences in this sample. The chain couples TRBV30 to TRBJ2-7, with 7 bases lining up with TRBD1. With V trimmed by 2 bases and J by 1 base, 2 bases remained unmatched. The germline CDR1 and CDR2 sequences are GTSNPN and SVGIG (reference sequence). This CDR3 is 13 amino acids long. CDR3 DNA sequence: TGTGCCTGGAGTCGGGACAGTTCCTACGAGCAGTACTTC. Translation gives CAWSRDSSYEQYF.

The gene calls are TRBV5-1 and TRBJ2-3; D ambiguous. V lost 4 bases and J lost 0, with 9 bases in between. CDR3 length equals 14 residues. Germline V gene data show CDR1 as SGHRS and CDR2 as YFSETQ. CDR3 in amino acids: CASSRASSTDTQYF. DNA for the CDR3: TGCGCCAGCAGCAGGGCCAGTAGCACAGATACGCAGTATTTT.

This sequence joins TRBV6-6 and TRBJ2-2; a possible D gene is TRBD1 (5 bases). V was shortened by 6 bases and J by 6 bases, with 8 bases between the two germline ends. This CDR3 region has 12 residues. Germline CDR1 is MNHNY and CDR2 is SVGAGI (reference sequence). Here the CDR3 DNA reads TGTGCCAGCAGGTCAGGGTCCGGGGAGCTGTTTTTT. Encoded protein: CASRSGSGELFF.

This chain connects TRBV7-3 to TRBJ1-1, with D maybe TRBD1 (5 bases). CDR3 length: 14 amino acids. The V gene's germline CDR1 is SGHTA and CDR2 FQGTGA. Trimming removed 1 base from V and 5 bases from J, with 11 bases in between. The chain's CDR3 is CASSLRGRRTEAFF. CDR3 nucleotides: TGTGCCAGCAGCTTAAGGGGCCGAAGGACTGAAGCTTTCTTT.

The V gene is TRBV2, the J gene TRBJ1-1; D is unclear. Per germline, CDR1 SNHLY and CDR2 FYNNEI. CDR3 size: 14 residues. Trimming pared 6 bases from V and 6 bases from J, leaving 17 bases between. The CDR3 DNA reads TGTGCCAGCAGCTACAGCGGCCCGGCGGCTGAAGCTTTCTTT. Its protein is CASSYSGPAAEAFF.

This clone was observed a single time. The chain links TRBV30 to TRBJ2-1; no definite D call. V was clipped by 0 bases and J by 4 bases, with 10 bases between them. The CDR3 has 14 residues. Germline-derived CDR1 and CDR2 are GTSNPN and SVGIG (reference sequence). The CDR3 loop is CAWSVTFQYNEQFF. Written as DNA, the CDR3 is TGTGCCTGGAGTGTAACCTTCCAGTACAATGAGCAGTTCTTC.

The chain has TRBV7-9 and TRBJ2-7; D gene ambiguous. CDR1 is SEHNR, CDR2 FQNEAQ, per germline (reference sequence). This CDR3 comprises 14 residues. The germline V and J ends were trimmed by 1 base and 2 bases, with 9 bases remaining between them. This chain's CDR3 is CASSLGVETYEQYF. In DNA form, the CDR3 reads TGTGCCAGCAGCTTAGGGGTAGAGACCTACGAGCAGTACTTC.

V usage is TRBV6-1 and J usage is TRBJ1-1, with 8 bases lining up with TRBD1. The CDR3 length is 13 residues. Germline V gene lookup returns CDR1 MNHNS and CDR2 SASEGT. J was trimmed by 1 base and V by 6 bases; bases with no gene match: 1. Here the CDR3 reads CASRTGGNTEAFF. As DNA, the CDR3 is TGTGCCAGCAGAACAGGGGGGAACACTGAAGCTTTCTTT.

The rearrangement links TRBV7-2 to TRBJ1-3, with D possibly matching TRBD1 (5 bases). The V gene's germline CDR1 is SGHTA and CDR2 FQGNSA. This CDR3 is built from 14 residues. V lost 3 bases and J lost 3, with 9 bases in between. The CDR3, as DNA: TGTGCCAGCAGCTTTGGGGGAGGTGGAAACACCATATATTTT. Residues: CASSFGGGGNTIYF.

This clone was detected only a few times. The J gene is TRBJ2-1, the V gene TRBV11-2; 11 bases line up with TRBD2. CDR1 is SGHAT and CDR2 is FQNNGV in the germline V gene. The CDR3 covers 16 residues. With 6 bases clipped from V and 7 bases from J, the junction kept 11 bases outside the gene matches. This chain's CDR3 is CASRKGQLAGVNEQFF. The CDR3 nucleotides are TGTGCCAGCAGAAAAGGCCAACTAGCGGGAGTGAATGAGCAGTTCTTC.

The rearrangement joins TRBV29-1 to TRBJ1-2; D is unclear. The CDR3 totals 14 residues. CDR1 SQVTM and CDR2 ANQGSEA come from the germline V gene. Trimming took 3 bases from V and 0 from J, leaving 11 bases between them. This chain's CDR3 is CSVEKTVTNYGYTF. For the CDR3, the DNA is TGCAGCGTTGAGAAAACGGTGACTAACTATGGCTACACCTTC.